The 27 T cell receptor beta chains below were found in one sample sequenced in a study of T-cell reconstitution after alpha-beta-depleted transplantation in children. Researchers prepared the TCRbeta library using unique molecular identifiers, the study reports. Using its own MiXCR run on the PCR reads, TCRdb lists one record per CDR3 protein. Here the sample spans some 200,000 distinct CDR3 sequences, about 6% being singletons. Sequenced here: PBMCs, sampled before TCRalphabeta/CD19-depleted stem cell transplant. These receptors were collected from a girl under three years old with combined immunodeficiency, due to receive a stem cell transplant.

This clonotype was found many times. The rearrangement links TRBV20-1 to TRBJ2-6, with D uncertain. The germline gives CDR1 DFQATT, CDR2 SNEGSKA (reference sequence). The CDR3 runs to 15 residues. V lost 0 bases, J lost 0 bases, and 6 bases lay in between. The DNA of the CDR3 is TGCAGTGCTAGAGATGTCTACTCTGGGGCCAACGTCCTGACTTTC. Protein sequence: CSARDVYSGANVLTF.

This clonotype has ten or more counts. This chain connects TRBV11-1 to TRBJ1-1, with no clear D. Germline V CDR1 and CDR2: SGHAT, FQDESV (reference sequence). This CDR3 region has 15 residues. V gave up 8 bases and J gave up 1 base, with 17 bases separating them. The CDR3 DNA reads as TGTGCCAGCTCGTACCTATATGGTAAGAACACTGAAGCTTTCTTT. Encoded protein: CASSYLYGKNTEAFF.

This clonotype came up many times. The chain couples TRBV18 to TRBJ2-7, with 7 bases aligning to TRBD1. CDR1 and CDR2 (germline): KGHSH, LQKENI. The length of the CDR3 is 15 residues. After removal of 3 bases from V and 3 bases from J, the junction contained 8 bases not matched to a gene. CDR3 residues: CASSPQSGGFYEQYF. The CDR3 DNA follows: TGTGCCAGCTCACCCCAGTCAGGGGGTTTCTACGAGCAGTACTTC.

This clonotype has at least ten counts. The chain couples TRBV4-2 to TRBJ2-1; a possible D gene is TRBD2 (5 bases). Germline V gene data show CDR1 as LGHNA and CDR2 as YNFKEQ. The V gene lost 0 bases and the J gene lost 4 bases, with 13 bases spanning the gap. The CDR3 is made up of 16 amino acids. This CDR3 is CASSQDNGVLYNEQFF. CDR3 nucleotide sequence: TGTGCCAGCAGCCAAGATAACGGGGTGCTATACAATGAGCAGTTCTTC.

This clonotype was seen a handful of times. The chain uses TRBV2 and TRBJ2-1; perhaps TRBD2 as D (6 bases). The germline gives CDR1 SNHLY, CDR2 FYNNEI. The CDR3 contains 15 residues. The germline V and J ends were trimmed by 7 bases and 7 bases, with 20 bases remaining between them. The CDR3 is CASTPGLRRGNEQFF. The CDR3, as DNA: TGTGCCAGCACTCCGGGACTCCGGCGGGGAAATGAGCAGTTCTTC. Complete variable domain (other parts from reference TRBV2 and TRBJ2-1): EPEVTQTPSHQVTQMGQEVILRCVPISNHLYFYWYRQILGQKVEFLVSFYNNEISEKSEIFDDQFSVERPDGSNFTLKIRSTKLEDSAMYFCASTPGLRRGNEQFFGPGTRLTVL.

This clonotype was seen only a few times. The V gene is TRBV20-1, the J gene TRBJ2-3; no clear D gene. There are 13 residues in the CDR3. Germline V CDR1 and CDR2: DFQATT, SNEGSKA (reference sequence). The V end was cut by 3 bases, the J end by 4 bases, with 11 bases between. The CDR3 region is CSASPPSPDTQYF. CDR3 DNA: TGCAGTGCTAGCCCCCCTTCCCCAGATACGCAGTATTTT.

In its sample, this clonotype was seen a few times. V is TRBV7-2 and J is TRBJ2-7; a weak D match, TRBD1 (6 bases). This CDR3 spans 15 amino acids. V was clipped by 5 bases and J by 6 bases, with 20 bases between them. The germline gives CDR1 SGHTA, CDR2 FQGNSA. The CDR3 sequence is CASSPQISDRPEQYF. The CDR3, as DNA: TGTGCCAGCAGCCCCCAGATCTCAGACAGGCCCGAGCAGTACTTC.

This clonotype was found many times. The chain employs TRBV7-2 and TRBJ1-1; D perhaps matches TRBD1 (5 bases). Germline V gives CDR1 SGHTA, CDR2 FQGNSA. Trimming cost V 4 bases and J 0 bases, with 9 bases left between them. The CDR3 extends over 14 amino acids. This chain's CDR3 is CASSWGTVNTEAFF. CDR3 sequence (DNA): TGTGCCAGCAGCTGGGGGACGGTGAACACTGAAGCTTTCTTT. The full variable domain, its missing parts supplied by reference TRBV7-2 and TRBJ1-1, is GAGVSQSPSNKVTEKGKDVELRCDPISGHTALYWYRQSLGQGLEFLIYFQGNSAPDKSGLPSDRFSAERTGGSVSTLTIQRTQQEDSAVYLCASSWGTVNTEAFFGQGTRLTVV.

The chain is built from TRBV4-1 and TRBJ2-7; D is possibly TRBD1 (5 bases). CDR1 is MGHRA, CDR2 YSYEKL, per germline. V dropped 5 bases and J dropped 6 bases, with 14 bases sitting between them. There are 13 residues in the CDR3. The CDR3 DNA sequence: TGCGCCAGCAGCAATCCGCAGGGTAGCGAGCAGTACTTC. This encodes CASSNPQGSEQYF.

This clonotype was detected many times. V usage is TRBV28 and J usage is TRBJ2-1; 9 bases align to TRBD1. The CDR3 totals 18 residues. J gave up 7 bases and V 3 bases, and 16 bases lay outside the gene matches. Germline lookup yields CDR1 MDHEN and CDR2 SYDVKM. This CDR3 reads CASSFVPPGTGWRNEQFF. The DNA for the CDR3 is TGTGCCAGCAGTTTTGTTCCCCCCGGGACAGGGTGGAGGAATGAGCAGTTCTTC.

This rearrangement joins TRBV25-1 to TRBJ2-2; TRBD1 might be the D (6 bases). Germline V gives CDR1 MGHDK, CDR2 SYGVNS. This CDR3 contains 14 residues. Trimming left V 5 bases short and J 6 bases short, with 13 bases between. The CDR3: CASSTGTKPGELFF. CDR3 nucleotide sequence: TGTGCCAGCAGTACCGGGACAAAGCCCGGGGAGCTGTTTTTT.

The sample holds many counts of this clonotype. At one end, the junction sequence differs from germline, possibly due to a read error. This chain joins TRBV20-1 and TRBJ2-5; 10 nucleotides align to TRBD2. Germline V gives CDR1 DFQATT, CDR2 SNEGSKA (reference sequence). This CDR3 region has 16 residues. The CDR3 loop reads CSARESSASGSETQYF. The CDR3 DNA follows: TGCAGTGCTCGAGAGAGTTCGGCTAGCGGGAGTGAGACCCAGTACTTC.

This clonotype has ten or more counts. The chain recombines TRBV4-1 with TRBJ2-6; maybe TRBD1 (7 bases). Trimming cost V 0 bases and J 2 bases, with 11 bases left between them. The CDR3 covers 17 residues. In germline, CDR1 is MGHRA, CDR2 YSYEKL. In nucleotides, the CDR3 is TGCGCCAGCAGCCAAGATCAGGGGGGACCTGGGGCCAACGTCCTGACTTTC. It encodes CASSQDQGGPGANVLTF.

A note on this clonotype: It may be a read error: a sequence one base away is much more abundant. This sequence joins TRBV4-3 and TRBJ2-7; 7 nucleotides align to TRBD1. Per the germline V gene, CDR1 is LGHNA and CDR2 is YSLEER. CDR3 length: 15 amino acids. Trimming took 1 base from V and 5 from J; bases not matched to a gene: 8. The CDR3 DNA is TGCGCCAGCAGCCAAGCGACAGGGATCTTCCACGAGCAGTACTTC. It translates to CASSQATGIFHEQYF.

This clonotype has more than one count but fewer than ten. V is TRBV4-2 and J is TRBJ1-2; no clear D gene. CDR1 and CDR2 (germline): LGHNA, YNFKEQ. The V gene lost 4 bases and the J gene lost 5 bases, with 14 bases spanning the gap. This CDR3 comprises 14 residues. For the CDR3, the DNA is TGTGCCAGCAGCCGGGAGCCGTCCGGTTATGGCTACACCTTC. Protein: CASSREPSGYGYTF.

The table lists this clonotype with a few counts. The CDR3 nucleotides read TGTGCCAGCAGTTCCATGCGGGGGCCGCCCTACGAGCAGTACTTC. This translates into CASSSMRGPPYEQYF. The chain employs TRBV27 and TRBJ2-7; TRBD2 might be the D (7 bases). V lost 4 bases and J 2 bases, leaving 15 bases between the germline ends. CDR1 is MNHEY and CDR2 is SMNVEV in the germline V gene (reference sequence). The CDR3 is 15 residues long.

This clonotype was seen at least ten times. The chain combines TRBV20-1 with TRBJ2-1; perhaps TRBD2 as D (6 bases). The CDR3 loop spans 15 amino acids. Germline V gene data show CDR1 as DFQATT and CDR2 as SNEGSKA (reference sequence). V gave up 3 bases and J gave up 3 bases, with 15 bases separating them. Here the CDR3 reads CSASGGVYFYNEQFF. In DNA form, the CDR3 reads TGCAGTGCTAGCGGGGGAGTCTATTTCTACAATGAGCAGTTCTTC.

This clonotype was observed at least ten times. The gene calls are TRBV20-1 and TRBJ2-1; either TRBD1 or TRBD2 may fit D (5 bases each). This CDR3 spans 15 amino acids. CDR1 is DFQATT and CDR2 is SNEGSKA in the germline V gene (reference sequence). V lost 4 bases and J lost 4, with 17 bases in between. Written as DNA, the CDR3 is TGCAGTGCTACCGGGACGAAGATAGGGTACAATGAGCAGTTCTTC. Its protein is CSATGTKIGYNEQFF.

The rearrangement uses TRBV2 and TRBJ2-2; the match to TRBD2 covers 8 bases. V shed 0 bases and J 4 bases; nucleotides not matched to a gene: 7. The length of the CDR3 is 17 residues. In germline, CDR1 is SNHLY, CDR2 FYNNEI. Written as DNA, the CDR3 is TGTGCCAGCAGTGAAGCTGCAGCGGGGGTTACCACCGGGGAGCTGTTTTTT. Protein product: CASSEAAAGVTTGELFF.

The J gene is TRBJ2-7, the V gene TRBV5-1, with 13 bases that match TRBD2. The CDR3 is 17 residues long. J lost 3 bases, V lost 4 bases, and 10 bases had no gene match. Germline V lookup: CDR1 SGHRS, CDR2 YFSETQ. DNA for the CDR3: TGCGCCAGCAGCCGACCAGGACTAGCGGGGGTCCTCTACGAGCAGTACTTC. Amino acid sequence: CASSRPGLAGVLYEQYF.

In this sample, this clonotype turned up many times. The V gene is TRBV28, the J gene TRBJ2-3; possibly TRBD2 for D (5 bases). V was trimmed by 5 bases and J by 2 bases, leaving 11 bases between them. Germline CDR1 and CDR2: MDHEN and SYDVKM. The CDR3 has 14 residues. The CDR3 sequence: CASSRLTFTDTQYF. In DNA form, the CDR3 reads TGTGCCAGCAGTCGACTAACCTTCACAGATACGCAGTATTTT.

This clonotype was picked up many times. This sequence joins TRBV28 and TRBJ1-1, with D tentatively TRBD1 (5 bases). CDR1 MDHEN and CDR2 SYDVKM come from the germline V gene. Trimming left V 1 base short and J 5 bases short, with 14 bases between. This CDR3 is 15 amino acids long. The CDR3 DNA is TGTGCCAGCAGTTTATCAGGACCCGGGGGAACTGAAGCTTTCTTT. It encodes CASSLSGPGGTEAFF.

This clonotype was counted at least ten times. This sequence joins TRBV6-2 or TRBV6-3 and TRBJ1-1; no definite D call. Trimming took 4 bases from V and 1 from J, leaving 19 bases between them. Germline CDR1 reads MNHEY; CDR2 reads SVGEGT. The CDR3 is 17 amino acids. CDR3 residues: CASSLILQTRRNTEAFF. The CDR3 nucleotides read TGTGCCAGCAGTTTGATCCTCCAGACGCGGCGGAACACTGAAGCTTTCTTT.

This clonotype was seen many times. V gene TRBV7-2 combines with J gene TRBJ2-5; D may be TRBD1 (6 bases). CDR1 SGHTA and CDR2 FQGNSA come from the germline V gene. The CDR3 consists of 15 residues. V dropped 4 bases and J dropped 2 bases, with 14 bases sitting between them. DNA for the CDR3: TGTGCCAGCAGCTCTCGGACAGCGGATCAAGAGACCCAGTACTTC. It translates to CASSSRTADQETQYF.

This clonotype was observed a few times. This chain connects TRBV20-1 to TRBJ2-7; 7 bases line up with TRBD1. CDR3 size: 16 residues. With 1 base clipped from V and 2 bases from J, the junction kept 11 bases outside the gene matches. Germline assignment: CDR1 DFQATT and CDR2 SNEGSKA (reference sequence). This CDR3 is CSARAPHRGVTYEQYF. Here the CDR3 DNA reads TGCAGTGCTAGAGCCCCCCACAGGGGAGTAACCTACGAGCAGTACTTC.

This clonotype was recorded many times. The V and J genes are TRBV6-1 and TRBJ1-2; TRBD1 aligns across 7 bases. There are 15 residues in the CDR3. CDR1 is MNHNS, CDR2 SASEGT, per germline. V was clipped by 4 bases and J by 5 bases; unmatched bases: 10. The CDR3 DNA is TGTGCCAGCAGTGCCCGCCCCGGGACAGCATATGGCTACACCTTC. It is translated as CASSARPGTAYGYTF.

This clonotype showed up just a few times. CDR3 DNA sequence: TGCAGTGCTAGAGATCTTGGGAAACCAGGGGCATATGAGCAGTTCTTC. Translating gives CSARDLGKPGAYEQFF. J is TRBJ2-1 and V is TRBV20-1; TRBD1 is a possible D gene (6 bases). The CDR3 loop spans 16 amino acids. From germline, CDR1 is DFQATT and CDR2 SNEGSKA (reference sequence). Trimming took off 0 bases at V and 8 bases at J, with 20 bases between the two ends.